Following are 31 T cell receptor beta chains from one sample sequenced in a study of blood T cell repertoires in COVID-19. Repertoires were generated with immunoSEQ multiplex PCR, while TCRdb's copy carries only in-frame clones and drops some. This sample has 130,000 to 150,000 clones, with roughly 76% found just once. Sequenced material: peripheral blood. These receptors originate from a human donor with acute or convalescent COVID-19. The donor label of this sample is uncertain.

V is TRBV19 and J is TRBJ1-1; a weak D match, TRBD1 (5 bases). The CDR3 loop spans 14 amino acids. V lost 4 bases and J lost 1, with 10 bases in between. CDR1 and CDR2 from the germline V gene are LNHDA and SQIVND (reference sequence). Written as DNA, the CDR3 is TGTGCCAGTAGTAGGGGCAAAGAGAACACTGAAGCTTTCTTT. Translated: CASSRGKENTEAFF.

This clone came up once. V is TRBV13 and J is TRBJ1-1; D is perhaps TRBD1 (6 bases). This CDR3 comprises 16 residues. V was cut by 2 bases and J by 0 bases, with 13 bases left in between. In germline, CDR1 is PRHDT, CDR2 FYEKMQ (reference sequence). CDR3 amino acids: CASSLRAGALNTEAFF. CDR3 bases: TGTGCCAGCAGCTTAAGGGCAGGGGCCTTGAACACTGAAGCTTTCTTT. Full variable domain (outside the CDR3, taken from reference TRBV13 and TRBJ1-1): AAGVIQSPRHLIKEKRETATLKCYPIPRHDTVYWYQQGPGQDPQFLISFYEKMQSDKGSIPDRFSAQQFSDYHSELNMSSLELGDSALYFCASSLRAGALNTEAFFGQGTRLTVV.

The chain combines TRBV5-4 with TRBJ2-3, with 12 bases identical to TRBD1. CDR3 size: 15 residues. Germline V CDR1 and CDR2: SGHNT, YYREEE (reference sequence). J was trimmed by 5 bases and V by 4 bases; bases with no gene match: 5. CDR3 in amino acids: CASSRGQGAIDTQYF. The CDR3, as DNA: TGTGCCAGCAGCAGGGGACAGGGGGCAATAGATACGCAGTATTTT.

The chain couples TRBV27 to TRBJ1-5; 8 nucleotides agree with TRBD1. The CDR3 totals 15 residues. The V gene end was trimmed by 5 bases and the J gene end by 6 bases; junction bases not matched to a gene: 9. In germline, CDR1 is MNHEY, CDR2 SMNVEV (reference sequence). The CDR3 DNA follows: TGTGCCAGCAGTCCTATGACAGGGGCCGGTCAGCCCCAGCATTTT. Protein: CASSPMTGAGQPQHF.

The CDR3 loop reads CASRLLGGFQTYNEQFF. For the CDR3, the DNA is TGTGCCAGCAGACTTCTGGGGGGGTTCCAGACTTACAATGAGCAGTTCTTC. This chain links TRBV7-8 with TRBJ2-1, with 7 bases that match TRBD2. Trimming cost V 6 bases and J 4 bases; bases outside gene matches: 15. Germline loops: CDR1 SGHVS, CDR2 FQNEAQ. This CDR3 region has 17 residues. The full variable domain, in which reference TRBV7-8 and TRBJ2-1 provide the parts outside the CDR3, is GAGVSQSPRYKVAKRGQDVALRCDPISGHVSLFWYQQALGQGPEFLTYFQNEAQLDKSGLPSDRFFAERPEGSVSTLKIQRTQQEDSAVYLCASRLLGGFQTYNEQFFGPGTRLTVL.

The chain joins TRBV19 to TRBJ1-1, with 8 bases aligning to TRBD1. J was trimmed by 0 bases and V by 4 bases; bases with no gene match: 7. This CDR3 contains 16 residues. Per germline, CDR1 LNHDA and CDR2 SQIVND (reference sequence). CDR3 in DNA: TGTGCCAGTAGTAGGCCCCGACAGGGGTTGAACACTGAAGCTTTCTTT. It is translated as CASSRPRQGLNTEAFF.

The chain has TRBV19 and TRBJ1-5; D is perhaps TRBD1 (5 bases). V was shortened by 3 bases and J by 5 bases, with 11 bases between the two germline ends. This CDR3 is 14 amino acids long. Per germline, CDR1 LNHDA and CDR2 SQIVND (reference sequence). In nucleotides, the CDR3 is TGTGCCAGTAGTATGGGGCAGAGATATCAGCCCCAGCATTTT. This encodes CASSMGQRYQPQHF.

The J gene is TRBJ2-5, the V gene TRBV11-2; TRBD1 matches 9 bases. Trimming at V came to 6 bases and at J to 6 bases, leaving 5 bases not matched to a gene. The CDR3 extends over 13 amino acids. CDR1 and CDR2 (germline): SGHAT, FQNNGV. CDR3 sequence (DNA): TGTGCCAGCAGTTCAACAGGGGGCCAGACCCAGTACTTC. Translating gives CASSSTGGQTQYF.

In this sample, this clone turned up a few times. V and J are TRBV5-6 and TRBJ2-1, with D possibly TRBD1 on 7 matching bases. Germline assignment: CDR1 SGHDT and CDR2 YYEEEE. This CDR3 region has 15 residues. The V end lost 3 bases, the J end lost 4 bases, and 14 bases lay between the germline ends. CDR3 coding DNA: TGTGCCAGCAGCTATAGGAGGGGGCCTTACAATGAGCAGTTCTTC. As protein: CASSYRRGPYNEQFF.

The chain couples TRBV11-2 to TRBJ1-1; TRBD1 matches at 10 bases. V lost 4 bases, J lost 5 bases, and 4 bases stayed unmatched. The CDR3 totals 14 residues. Germline V CDR1 and CDR2: SGHAT, FQNNGV. CDR3 protein: CASSSRQGATEAFF. CDR3 in DNA: TGTGCCAGCAGCTCCCGACAGGGGGCAACTGAAGCTTTCTTT.

The J gene is TRBJ1-1, the V gene TRBV9; TRBD1 matches 10 bases. Trimming removed 6 bases from V and 0 bases from J; junction bases left unmatched: 2. CDR3 length: 14 amino acids. From germline, CDR1 is SGDLS and CDR2 YYNGEE. CDR3 sequence: CASTTGGLNTEAFF. DNA for the CDR3: TGTGCCAGCACGACAGGGGGCTTGAACACTGAAGCTTTCTTT.

The V call is TRBV20-1, the J call TRBJ1-2; D ambiguous. Germline CDR1 reads DFQATT; CDR2 reads SNEGSKA (reference sequence). The CDR3 covers 11 residues. The germline V and J ends were trimmed by 6 bases and 5 bases, with 10 bases remaining between them. The CDR3 region is CSAIDKYGYTF. The CDR3 bases are TGCAGTGCCATAGACAAGTATGGCTACACCTTC.

The V call is TRBV7-8, the J call TRBJ1-5; D uncertain. The germline V gene has CDR1 SGHVS and CDR2 FQNEAQ. The CDR3 covers 14 residues. V dropped 2 bases and J dropped 5 bases, with 10 bases sitting between them. The CDR3 DNA is TGTGCCAGCAGCTTAAGAGGTCCGTATCAGCCCCAGCATTTT. It specifies CASSLRGPYQPQHF. Using reference TRBV7-8 and TRBJ1-5 for the parts outside the CDR3, the full variable domain is GAGVSQSPRYKVAKRGQDVALRCDPISGHVSLFWYQQALGQGPEFLTYFQNEAQLDKSGLPSDRFFAERPEGSVSTLKIQRTQQEDSAVYLCASSLRGPYQPQHFGDGTRLSIL.

The chain joins TRBV30 to TRBJ2-1; maybe TRBD2 (6 bases). CDR3 length equals 15 residues. V lost 3 bases, J lost 0 bases, and 12 bases lay in between. Germline CDR1 GTSNPN, CDR2 SVGIG (reference sequence). Here the CDR3 reads CAWRGTPSSYNEQFF. The CDR3 DNA sequence: TGTGCCTGGAGGGGGACTCCTAGCTCCTACAATGAGCAGTTCTTC.

The chain carries TRBV7-2 and TRBJ1-1; TRBD1 matches 7 bases. The CDR3 consists of 15 residues. V lost 3 bases to trimming and J lost 2 bases; unmatched junction nucleotides: 6. Looked up from germline, CDR1 is SGHTA and CDR2 is FQGNSA. CDR3 sequence (DNA): TGTGCCAGCAGCTTGAGTTGGGACAGCAACACTGAAGCTTTCTTT. Its translation is CASSLSWDSNTEAFF.

This chain joins TRBV7-8 and TRBJ2-7; weak D call: TRBD1 (6 bases). This CDR3 comprises 16 residues. V shed 5 bases and J shed 1 base, with 18 bases lying between them. The germline gives CDR1 SGHVS, CDR2 FQNEAQ. CDR3 nucleotides: TGTGCCAGCAGCCCACCCTCCGCAGGGGCATCCTACGAGCAGTACTTC. The encoded protein is CASSPPSAGASYEQYF.

J is TRBJ2-2 and V is TRBV24-1; D uncertain. V lost 3 bases, J lost 4 bases, and 8 bases lay in between. Germline V CDR1 and CDR2: KGHDR, SFDVKD. This CDR3 region has 14 residues. The CDR3 spells CATSDVASTGELFF. CDR3 in DNA: TGTGCCACCAGTGATGTCGCGAGCACCGGGGAGCTGTTTTTT.

This chain connects TRBV27 to TRBJ2-1, with 7 bases aligning to TRBD1. With V trimmed by 6 bases and J by 1 base, 6 bases remained unmatched. The CDR3 contains 15 residues. Germline V gene sequence: CDR1 MNHEY, CDR2 SMNVEV (reference sequence). The CDR3 region is CASSLGQASYNEQFF. The CDR3 coding sequence is TGTGCCAGCAGCCTCGGACAGGCATCCTACAATGAGCAGTTCTTC.

The CDR3 region is CASSPPKGQGFLYGYTF. In DNA, the CDR3 is TGTGCCAGCAGTCCCCCGAAGGGACAGGGCTTTCTATATGGCTACACCTTC. The J gene is TRBJ1-2, the V gene TRBV6-6, with 9 positions matching TRBD1. The J segment lost 5 bases and the V segment lost 5 bases, leaving 15 bases of the junction unmatched. The CDR3 runs to 17 residues. The germline V gene has CDR1 MNHNY and CDR2 SVGAGI (reference sequence).

The chain carries TRBV5-1 and TRBJ2-2, with 7 nucleotides matching TRBD1. Germline V CDR1 and CDR2: SGHRS, YFSETQ. This CDR3 region has 14 residues. V gave up 4 bases and J gave up 5 bases; unmatched junction bases: 5. CDR3 residues: CASSVGQETGELFF. The CDR3 nucleotides read TGCGCCAGCAGCGTAGGACAGGAAACCGGGGAGCTGTTTTTT. The full variable domain, in which reference TRBV5-1 and TRBJ2-2 provide the parts outside the CDR3, is KAGVTQTPRYLIKTRGQQVTLSCSPISGHRSVSWYQQTPGQGLQFLFEYFSETQRNKGNFPGRFSGRQFSNSRSEMNVSTLELGDSALYLCASSVGQETGELFFGEGSRLTVL.

The J gene is TRBJ1-4, the V gene TRBV20-1; D uncertain. This CDR3 spans 10 amino acids. The germline CDR1 and CDR2 sequences are DFQATT and SNEGSKA (reference sequence). The V end was cut by 5 bases, the J end by 5 bases, with 3 bases between. This CDR3 is CSAQNEKLFF. The CDR3 bases are TGCAGTGCTCAAAATGAAAAACTGTTTTTT.

The chain links TRBV18 to TRBJ2-1; the D is unclear. Deletions cut 4 bases from V and 6 bases from J, with 4 bases between. The germline V gene has CDR1 KGHSH and CDR2 LQKENI. This CDR3 region has 11 residues. This CDR3 reads CASSLFNEQFF. CDR3 sequence (DNA): TGTGCCAGCTCACTCTTCAATGAGCAGTTCTTC. Full variable domain (rest looked up from reference TRBV18 and TRBJ2-1): NAGVMQNPRHLVRRRGQEARLRCSPMKGHSHVYWYRQLPEEGLKFMVYLQKENIIDESGMPKERFSAEFPKEGPSILRIQQVVRGDSAAYFCASSLFNEQFFGPGTRLTVL.

This chain uses TRBV19 with TRBJ2-1, with TRBD2 identical over 7 bases. The V segment lost 3 bases and the J segment 8 bases; nucleotides outside the gene matches: 7. The CDR3 has 14 amino acids. Germline V CDR1 and CDR2: LNHDA, SQIVND (reference sequence). CDR3: CASSIPGGVYEQFF. Written as DNA, the CDR3 is TGTGCCAGTAGTATTCCGGGGGGAGTGTATGAGCAGTTCTTC.

The chain couples TRBV6-5 to TRBJ1-1; a weak D match, TRBD1 (5 bases). Per the germline V gene, CDR1 is MNHEY and CDR2 is SVGAGI. The CDR3 spans 13 residues. Deletions cut 7 bases from V and 11 bases from J, with 20 bases between. CDR3 in DNA: TGTGCCAGCACCCAAAATTTCGGACGGGGGGCTTTCTTT. Its protein is CASTQNFGRGAFF.

The chain links TRBV6-6 to TRBJ2-1; 8 nucleotides agree with TRBD2. J lost 10 bases, V lost 5 bases, and 13 bases had no gene match. Per germline, CDR1 MNHNY and CDR2 SVGAGI (reference sequence). This CDR3 has 15 amino acids. The CDR3 here is CASSPRLATYGEQFF. The DNA of the CDR3 is TGTGCCAGCAGTCCCCGACTAGCGACCTACGGGGAGCAGTTCTTC.

This chain uses TRBV27 with TRBJ1-2; TRBD1 matches at 7 bases. With 4 bases clipped from V and 1 base from J, the junction kept 6 bases outside the gene matches. The CDR3 extends over 15 amino acids. Germline V gene sequence: CDR1 MNHEY, CDR2 SMNVEV (reference sequence). The CDR3: CASSWTGTVNYGYTF. The CDR3 DNA is TGTGCCAGCAGTTGGACCGGGACAGTTAACTATGGCTACACCTTC.

The chain is built from TRBV27 and TRBJ2-6; D is unresolved. The CDR3 extends over 15 amino acids. V dropped 6 bases and J dropped 0 bases, with 9 bases sitting between them. Germline CDR1 MNHEY, CDR2 SMNVEV (reference sequence). Written as DNA, the CDR3 is TGTGCCAGCAGCCTAACGTTCTCTGGGGCCAACGTCCTGACTTTC. Encoded protein: CASSLTFSGANVLTF.

This clone was seen more than once but under ten times. This sequence joins TRBV15 and TRBJ2-1, with D tentatively TRBD1 (6 bases). The germline gives CDR1 LNHNV, CDR2 YYDKDF (reference sequence). This CDR3 has 15 residues. Deletions cut 4 bases from V and 6 bases from J, with 16 bases between. The CDR3 nucleotides are TGTGCCACCAGCACCCTAAATGCCAGGGGCAATGAGCAGTTCTTC. Translating gives CATSTLNARGNEQFF.

The chain couples TRBV4-1 to TRBJ1-1, with no clear D. The V end lost 4 bases, the J end lost 4 bases, and 19 bases lay between the germline ends. The CDR3 runs 16 residues. Germline values: CDR1 MGHRA, CDR2 YSYEKL. For the CDR3, the DNA is TGCGCCAGCAGCCCCCTAGGAGTTCCAACCGCCACTGAAGCTTTCTTT. This encodes CASSPLGVPTATEAFF.

This clone has only a few counts. The chain recombines TRBV30 with TRBJ2-3, with 7 bases aligning to TRBD1. Germline CDR1 is GTSNPN and CDR2 is SVGIG (reference sequence). The CDR3 length is 16 residues. The trim removed 2 bases at V and 8 bases at J, leaving 16 bases unmatched. CDR3 loop: CAWSRWSSSQGTTQYF. The DNA of the CDR3 is TGTGCCTGGAGTCGATGGTCTAGCTCACAGGGGACTACGCAGTATTTT.

The genes are TRBV30 and TRBJ2-5, with TRBD1 identical over 9 bases. J was trimmed by 9 bases and V by 5 bases; bases with no gene match: 7. This CDR3 region has 12 residues. CDR1 and CDR2 from the germline V gene are GTSNPN and SVGIG (reference sequence). CDR3 in amino acids: CAWQGQGKAQYF. The CDR3 DNA follows: TGTGCCTGGCAAGGACAGGGGAAGGCCCAGTACTTC.